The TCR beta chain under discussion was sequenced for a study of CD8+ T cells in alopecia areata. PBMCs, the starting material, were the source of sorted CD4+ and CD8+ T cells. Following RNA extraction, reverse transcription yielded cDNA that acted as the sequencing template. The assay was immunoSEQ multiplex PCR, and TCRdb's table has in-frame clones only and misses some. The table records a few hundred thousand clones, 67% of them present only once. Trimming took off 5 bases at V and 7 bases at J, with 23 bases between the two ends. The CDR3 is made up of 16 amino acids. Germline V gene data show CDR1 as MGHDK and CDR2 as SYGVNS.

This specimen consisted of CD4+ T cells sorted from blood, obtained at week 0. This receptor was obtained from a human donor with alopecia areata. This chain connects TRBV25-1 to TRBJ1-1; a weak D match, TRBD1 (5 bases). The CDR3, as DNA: TGTGCCAGCAGTCGCGGGTGGGCAGGGAGGAAGGATGAAGCTTTCTTT. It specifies CASSRGWAGRKDEAFF.